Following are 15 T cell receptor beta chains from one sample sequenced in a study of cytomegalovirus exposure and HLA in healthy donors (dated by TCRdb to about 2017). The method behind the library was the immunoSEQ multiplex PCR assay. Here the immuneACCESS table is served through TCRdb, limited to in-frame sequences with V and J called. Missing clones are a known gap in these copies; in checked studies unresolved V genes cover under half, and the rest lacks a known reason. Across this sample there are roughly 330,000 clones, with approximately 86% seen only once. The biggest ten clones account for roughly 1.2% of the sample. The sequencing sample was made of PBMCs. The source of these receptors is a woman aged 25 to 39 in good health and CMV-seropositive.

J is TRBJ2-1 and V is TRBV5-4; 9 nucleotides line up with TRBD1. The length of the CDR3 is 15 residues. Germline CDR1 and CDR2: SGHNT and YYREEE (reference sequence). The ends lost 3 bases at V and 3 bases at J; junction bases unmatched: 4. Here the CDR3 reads CASSSGQGGYNEQFF. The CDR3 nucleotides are TGTGCCAGCAGCTCGGGACAGGGTGGCTACAATGAGCAGTTCTTC.

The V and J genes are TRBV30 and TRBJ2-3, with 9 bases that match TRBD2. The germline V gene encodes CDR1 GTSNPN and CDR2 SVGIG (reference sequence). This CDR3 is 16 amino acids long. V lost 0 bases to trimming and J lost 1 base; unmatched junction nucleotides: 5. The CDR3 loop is CAWSVGAGGRTDTQYF. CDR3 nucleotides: TGTGCCTGGAGTGTGGGAGCGGGAGGTCGCACAGATACGCAGTATTTT.

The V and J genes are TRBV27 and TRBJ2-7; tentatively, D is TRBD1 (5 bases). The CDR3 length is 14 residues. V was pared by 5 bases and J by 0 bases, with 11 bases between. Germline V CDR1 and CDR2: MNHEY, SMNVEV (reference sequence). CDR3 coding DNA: TGTGCCAGCAGTCTCTCGACAGTCTCCTACGAGCAGTACTTC. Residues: CASSLSTVSYEQYF.

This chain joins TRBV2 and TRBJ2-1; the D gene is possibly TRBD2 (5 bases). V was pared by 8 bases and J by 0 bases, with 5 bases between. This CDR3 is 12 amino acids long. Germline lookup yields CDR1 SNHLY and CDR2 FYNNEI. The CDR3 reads CASGSSYNEQFF. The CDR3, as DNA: TGTGCCAGCGGGAGCTCCTACAATGAGCAGTTCTTC.

The CDR3 DNA follows: TGTGCCAGCCAGGCGGGGGCCCAAGAGACCCAGTACTTC. It yields the protein CASQAGAQETQYF. The J gene is TRBJ2-5, the V gene TRBV7-9, with D perhaps TRBD2 (7 bases). The germline CDR1 and CDR2 sequences are SEHNR and FQNEAQ (reference sequence). V lost 8 bases, J lost 1 base, and 11 bases lay in between. This CDR3 comprises 13 residues. Drawing the rest from reference TRBV7-9 and TRBJ2-5, the complete variable domain is DTGVSQNPRHKITKRGQNVTFRCDPISEHNRLYWYRQTLGQGPEFLTYFQNEAQLEKSRLLSDRFSAERPKGSFSTLEIQRTEQGDSAMYLCASQAGAQETQYFGPGTRLLVL.

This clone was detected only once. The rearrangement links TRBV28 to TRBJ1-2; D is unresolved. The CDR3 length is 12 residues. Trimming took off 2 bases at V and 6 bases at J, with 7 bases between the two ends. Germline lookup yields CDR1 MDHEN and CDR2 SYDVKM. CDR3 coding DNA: TGTGCCAGCAGTTTAAGGCGTCATGGCTACACCTTC. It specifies CASSLRRHGYTF.

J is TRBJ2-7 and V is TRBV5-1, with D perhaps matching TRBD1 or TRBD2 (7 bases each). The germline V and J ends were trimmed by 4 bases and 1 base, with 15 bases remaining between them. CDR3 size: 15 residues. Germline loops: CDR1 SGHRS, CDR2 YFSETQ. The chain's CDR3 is CASSVGGGSSYEQYF. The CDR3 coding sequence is TGCGCCAGCAGCGTAGGGGGCGGGAGTTCCTACGAGCAGTACTTC. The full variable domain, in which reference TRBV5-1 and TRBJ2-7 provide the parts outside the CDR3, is KAGVTQTPRYLIKTRGQQVTLSCSPISGHRSVSWYQQTPGQGLQFLFEYFSETQRNKGNFPGRFSGRQFSNSRSEMNVSTLELGDSALYLCASSVGGGSSYEQYFGPGTRLTVT.

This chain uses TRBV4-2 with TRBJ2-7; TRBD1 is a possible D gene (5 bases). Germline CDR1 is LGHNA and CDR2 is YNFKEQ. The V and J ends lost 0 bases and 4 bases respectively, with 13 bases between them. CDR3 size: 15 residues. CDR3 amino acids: CASSQELTDSYEQYF. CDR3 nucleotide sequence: TGTGCCAGCAGCCAAGAACTGACAGATAGTTACGAGCAGTACTTC.

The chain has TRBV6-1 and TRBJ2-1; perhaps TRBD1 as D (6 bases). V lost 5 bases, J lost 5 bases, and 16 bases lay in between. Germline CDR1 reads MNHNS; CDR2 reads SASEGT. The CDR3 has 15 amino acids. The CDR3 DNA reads TGTGCCAGCAGTCCGGACAGCCATATTGACAATGAGCAGTTCTTC. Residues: CASSPDSHIDNEQFF.

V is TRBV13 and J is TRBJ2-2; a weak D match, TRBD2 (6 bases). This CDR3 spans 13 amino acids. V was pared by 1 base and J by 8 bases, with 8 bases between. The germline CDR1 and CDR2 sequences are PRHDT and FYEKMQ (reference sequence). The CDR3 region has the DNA TGTGCCAGCAGCTTAGCTGCGGGGGGGGAGCTGTTTTTT. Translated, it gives CASSLAAGGELFF.

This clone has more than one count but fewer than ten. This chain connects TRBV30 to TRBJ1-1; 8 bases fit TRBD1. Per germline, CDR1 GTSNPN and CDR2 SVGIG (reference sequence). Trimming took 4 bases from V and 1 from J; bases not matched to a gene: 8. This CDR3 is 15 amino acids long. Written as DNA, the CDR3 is TGTGCCTGGAACGAGGGGGACAGGCCGAACACTGAAGCTTTCTTT. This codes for CAWNEGDRPNTEAFF.

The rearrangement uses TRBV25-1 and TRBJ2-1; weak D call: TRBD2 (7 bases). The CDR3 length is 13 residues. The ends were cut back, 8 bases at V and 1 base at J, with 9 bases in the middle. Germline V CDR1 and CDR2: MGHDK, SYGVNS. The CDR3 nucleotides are TGTGCCAGCGGGGGGGCGTCCTACAATGAGCAGTTCTTC. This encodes CASGGASYNEQFF.

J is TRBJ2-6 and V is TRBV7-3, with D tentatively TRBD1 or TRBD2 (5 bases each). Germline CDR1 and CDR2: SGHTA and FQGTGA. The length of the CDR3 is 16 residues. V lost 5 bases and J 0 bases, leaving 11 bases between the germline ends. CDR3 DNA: TGTGCCAGCAGCCGCTATGGGGGCTCTGGGGCCAACGTCCTGACTTTC. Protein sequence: CASSRYGGSGANVLTF.

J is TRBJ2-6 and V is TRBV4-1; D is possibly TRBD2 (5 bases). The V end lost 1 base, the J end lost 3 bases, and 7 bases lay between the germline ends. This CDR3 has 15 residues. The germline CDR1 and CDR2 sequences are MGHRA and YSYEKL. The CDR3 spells CASSQVGVGANVLTF. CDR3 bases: TGCGCCAGCAGCCAAGTCGGGGTTGGGGCCAACGTCCTGACTTTC.

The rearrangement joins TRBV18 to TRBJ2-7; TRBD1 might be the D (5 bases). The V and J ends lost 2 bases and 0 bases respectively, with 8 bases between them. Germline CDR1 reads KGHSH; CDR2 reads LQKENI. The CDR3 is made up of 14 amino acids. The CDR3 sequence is CASSPKGPSYEQYF. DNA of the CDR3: TGTGCCAGCTCACCAAAGGGGCCCTCCTACGAGCAGTACTTC.